This TCR beta chain is from a study of Ad26.COV2.S vaccination and SARS-CoV-2 variants. The CDR3 extends over 14 amino acids. The germline gives CDR1 MNHGY, CDR2 SAAAGT. Trimming took 0 bases from V and 0 from J, leaving 6 bases between them. Stated treatment: around 19 received Ad26.COV2.S at low or high dose, single or two shots; 5 received placebo; per-sample allocation not given. Material that was analyzed had been drawn on day 63 after the first vaccine or placebo injection. Using immunoSEQ multiplex PCR, the repertoire was profiled, and TCRdb retains in-frame clones only, with some absent. Of some 400,000 clones listed, around 89% are singletons.

The clonotype originates from a person aged 18-60 years who received the Ad26.COV2.S COVID-19 vaccine or a placebo. The chain combines TRBV6-8 with TRBJ2-7; D unclear. Material: peripheral blood, obtained in a trial of Ad26.COV2.S vaccine versus placebo. The CDR3 DNA reads as TGTGCCAGCAGTTACTCGTCGAGCTCCTACGAGCAGTACTTC. As protein: CASSYSSSSYEQYF.